This T cell receptor (beta chain) was profiled in a study of blood T cells in healthy people across ages. With a J-beta primer mix and a sample-barcoded 5' primer, a second PCR ran roughly 6 to 11 cycles. Paired-end reads containing CDR3 totaled no fewer than 3 million for each sample. MiXCR was run by TCRdb on the 5' RACE reads, yielding one entry per CDR3 protein. The profile covers about 1.7 million distinct CDR3 sequences, with about 28% appearing a single time and about 8% taken by the ten largest. This clonotype was found a few times. V shed 6 bases and J 4 bases; nucleotides not matched to a gene: 5. This CDR3 comprises 15 residues.

The V gene is TRBV12-3 or TRBV12-4, the J gene TRBJ2-6, with TRBD2 identical over 8 bases. This receptor was obtained from a woman aged 25 to 39 in good health. Sequenced input: blood. The chain's CDR3 is CASSTSGSGANVLTF. CDR3 bases: TGTGCCAGCAGCACTAGCGGCTCCGGGGCCAACGTCCTGACTTTC.